This is a list of T cell receptor beta chains from one sample in a study of early T cells in non-severe SARS-CoV-2 infection. In TCRdb, the 5' RACE reads were re-called with MiXCR into one record per CDR3 protein. This table has 75,000 to 100,000 distinct CDR3 sequences, about 15% appearing once. Sequences were obtained from whole blood. The receptors here all came from an adult who was a healthcare worker with PCR-confirmed SARS-CoV-2 infection or an uninfected control (not recorded which). CDR3s leave out the opening cysteine and the closing phenylalanine or tryptophan. A D gene is named only where the DNA matches it firmly.

V gene	J gene	D gene	CDR3 protein
TRBV28	TRBJ1-1	-	ASSLWGVSEDNTEAF
TRBV6-5	TRBJ1-1	-	ASSWSALNTEAF
TRBV6-1	TRBJ1-1	TRBD1	ASSEYGQGEYTEAF
TRBV20-1	TRBJ1-2	-	SARELLLTGYYGYT
TRBV28	TRBJ1-6	TRBD1	ASSSGGQGLPLH
TRBV10-2	TRBJ2-2	-	ASSESVEAGELF
TRBV11-2	TRBJ2-1	-	ASSLRDRDNEQF
TRBV19	TRBJ2-3	TRBD2	ASRPNRGRDTQY
TRBV18	TRBJ1-4	TRBD1	ASSPNRGPNEKLF
TRBV11-2	TRBJ1-3	-	ASSLVKGHLSSGNTIY
TRBV5-5	TRBJ2-5	-	ASSFMPSNQETQY
TRBV29-1	TRBJ2-2	-	SVDGPGTGELF
TRBV7-8	TRBJ1-1	-	ASSQPVRRGKTEAF
TRBV7-3	TRBJ2-5	-	ASSYTGHRETQY
TRBV12-3/TRBV12-4	TRBJ2-2	-	ASSLIPTGELF
TRBV20-1	TRBJ1-2	TRBD1	SARFRGTGVRYGYT
TRBV27	TRBJ2-4	TRBD2	ASQKGGTRNIQY
TRBV5-1	TRBJ2-2	TRBD1	ASSSGTGRSWTGELF
TRBV9	TRBJ2-3	TRBD1	ASSTGTDPGIADTQY
TRBV3-1	TRBJ2-1	-	ASSPGPGHEQF
TRBV5-1	TRBJ2-5	TRBD2	ASSLTSGGSEETQY
TRBV9	TRBJ2-2	-	ASSVGGSEHTGELF
TRBV5-4	TRBJ1-2	TRBD1	ASSFWQGGNGYT
TRBV24-1	TRBJ1-2	-	ATSDPGVGYGYT
TRBV6-2/TRBV6-3	TRBJ2-1	TRBD2	ASSYGPGGLNEQF
TRBV4-2	TRBJ2-1	-	ASSHPPRGNEQF
TRBV5-1	TRBJ2-3	-	ASTPGTGRDTQY
TRBV6-5	TRBJ2-2	TRBD1	ASGTGGNTGELF
TRBV3-1	TRBJ2-3	-	ASRGAGTDTQY
TRBV6-1	TRBJ2-1	-	ASSEAQGNEQF
TRBV20-1	TRBJ2-3	TRBD2	SASKASGDTDTQY